One sample yielded the 15 T cell receptor beta chains listed below, sequenced in a study of identical twins. TCRdb called the 5' RACE reads again in MiXCR, with one record for every CDR3 protein. The sample gives a few hundred thousand distinct CDR3 sequences, roughly 24% of which show up once; over 2.5% is in the top ten. These data were also reused for a study on T cells expressing NK-cell markers.

The source material was CD4+ T cells sorted from blood. These receptors originate from a woman aged 18-29 years in good health.

This clonotype was counted between two and nine times. The rearrangement uses TRBV20-1 and TRBJ2-5; D is unresolved. CDR1 is DFQATT, CDR2 SNEGSKA, per germline (reference sequence). The CDR3 runs to 14 residues. V lost 4 bases to trimming and J lost 4 bases, with 16 bases between them. The CDR3 DNA is TGCAGTGCTAACGAAGGAAGGCCCGGAGAGACCCAGTACTTC. It translates to CSANEGRPGETQYF.

The chain joins TRBV10-1 to TRBJ2-3; D is possibly TRBD1 (6 bases). Germline V gene sequence: CDR1 WNHNN, CDR2 SYGVQD (reference sequence). Trimming took off 4 bases at V and 4 bases at J, with 12 bases between the two ends. The CDR3 length is 14 residues. As DNA, the CDR3 is TGCGCCAGCAGTGGGGACATGGTCCCAGATACGCAGTATTTT. Protein: CASSGDMVPDTQYF.

This rearrangement joins TRBV6-5 to TRBJ2-2; tentatively, D is TRBD1 (5 bases). With 6 bases removed from V and 0 bases from J, the gap between germline ends came to 8 bases. The CDR3 contains 14 residues. Germline V gene sequence: CDR1 MNHEY, CDR2 SVGAGI. The CDR3: CASRYRPNTGELFF. The DNA for the CDR3 is TGTGCCAGCAGATACAGGCCGAACACCGGGGAGCTGTTTTTT.

This sequence joins TRBV6-1 and TRBJ1-4; 10 bases align to TRBD1. From germline, CDR1 is MNHNS and CDR2 SASEGT. The trim removed 6 bases at V and 9 bases at J, leaving 16 bases unmatched. This CDR3 is built from 17 residues. The CDR3 reads CASSTISTGTGAQKLFF. DNA of the CDR3: TGTGCCAGCAGCACAATTTCGACCGGGACAGGGGCGCAAAAACTGTTTTTT.

In this sample, this clonotype turned up a few times. The rearrangement uses TRBV4-2 and TRBJ1-1, with 10 bases that match TRBD1. Germline V gene sequence: CDR1 LGHNA, CDR2 YNFKEQ. The ends lost 4 bases at V and 6 bases at J; junction bases unmatched: 8. The CDR3 sequence is 15 residues long. The CDR3 DNA reads as TGTGCCAGCAGCCGAACCGGGACAGGGGAGTCTGAAGCTTTCTTT. Protein sequence: CASSRTGTGESEAFF.

V is TRBV5-1 and J is TRBJ2-1; D uncertain. The V end lost 4 bases, the J end lost 1 base, and 15 bases lay between the germline ends. Germline CDR1 reads SGHRS; CDR2 reads YFSETQ. The CDR3 has 16 residues. Here the CDR3 DNA reads TGCGCCAGCAGCCCATCCAGGCTTGCATCCTACAATGAGCAGTTCTTC. Translation: CASSPSRLASYNEQFF.

This clonotype was recorded a few times. CDR3 DNA sequence: TGCGCCAGCAGCTTGATGAAGGGAGGTATAGACACTGAAGCTTTCTTT. It translates to CASSLMKGGIDTEAFF. This sequence joins TRBV5-1 and TRBJ1-1; D gene unclear. This CDR3 has 16 residues. Germline CDR1 and CDR2: SGHRS and YFSETQ. Trimming took 1 base from V and 3 from J, leaving 16 bases between them.

This clonotype was found a few times. The chain employs TRBV10-3 and TRBJ1-2; D might be TRBD1 (6 bases). From germline, CDR1 is ENHRY and CDR2 SYGVKD. The CDR3 has 13 amino acids. V was shortened by 10 bases and J by 2 bases, with 14 bases between the two germline ends. The CDR3 DNA sequence: TGTGCCACCGTGCAGGGGCCAAACTATGGCTACACCTTC. It codes for CATVQGPNYGYTF.

V gene TRBV5-1 combines with J gene TRBJ2-2; D remains ambiguous. V was cut by 0 bases and J by 6 bases, with 12 bases left in between. Germline V gene data show CDR1 as SGHRS and CDR2 as YFSETQ. The CDR3 is 15 amino acids. The CDR3 DNA sequence: TGCGCCAGCAGCTTGGAGGCCTCCCGGGCCGGGGAGCTGTTTTTT. Its protein is CASSLEASRAGELFF.

This clonotype was seen only a few times. The chain employs TRBV7-2 and TRBJ2-2; D uncertain. CDR1 and CDR2 (germline): SGHTA, FQGNSA. V lost 2 bases and J 5 bases, leaving 9 bases between the germline ends. CDR3 length: 14 amino acids. Here the CDR3 DNA reads TGTGCCAGCAGCTTATACGCAGGAACCGGGGAGCTGTTTTTT. Translation gives CASSLYAGTGELFF.

This clonotype showed up just a few times. The chain has TRBV2 and TRBJ1-5, with no clear D. The CDR3 contains 14 residues. The germline V and J ends were trimmed by 4 bases and 5 bases, with 12 bases remaining between them. Germline CDR1 reads SNHLY; CDR2 reads FYNNEI. The CDR3 DNA follows: TGTGCCAGCAGTGCGGACGGGATAGATCAGCCCCAGCATTTT. It specifies CASSADGIDQPQHF.

This rearrangement joins TRBV2 to TRBJ1-1; no clear D gene. The V and J ends lost 4 bases and 5 bases respectively, with 11 bases between them. Germline lookup yields CDR1 SNHLY and CDR2 FYNNEI. The CDR3 length is 13 residues. In DNA form, the CDR3 reads TGTGCCAGCAGTGGGACGGTGAGGACTGAAGCTTTCTTT. It is translated as CASSGTVRTEAFF.

This clonotype was seen repeatedly, ten times or more. This chain links TRBV20-1 with TRBJ2-3, with 7 bases that match TRBD2. Losses at the gene ends were 6 bases for V and 2 bases for J; bases not matched to a gene: 5. The CDR3 has 13 amino acids. CDR1 DFQATT and CDR2 SNEGSKA come from the germline V gene (reference sequence). The chain's CDR3 is CSAGEGPTDTQYF. The CDR3 nucleotides are TGCAGTGCGGGGGAGGGGCCCACAGATACGCAGTATTTT.

The CDR3 coding sequence is TGCAGTGCTAGTTTACGGCAGGGGTACGAGCAGTACTTC. Translation gives CSASLRQGYEQYF. The chain uses TRBV20-1 and TRBJ2-7, with D tentatively TRBD1 (6 bases). Germline V lookup: CDR1 DFQATT, CDR2 SNEGSKA (reference sequence). V lost 3 bases to trimming and J lost 4 bases, with 13 bases between them. The CDR3 spans 13 residues.

The J gene is TRBJ2-3, the V gene TRBV6-5, with 7 bases fitting TRBD1. The V gene's germline CDR1 is MNHEY and CDR2 SVGAGI. The CDR3 is 13 residues long. Unmatched junction bases numbered 5, after V lost 8 bases and J lost 3 bases. CDR3 sequence (DNA): TGTGCCAGCCAGATACAGGGGACAGATACGCAGTATTTT. Translation: CASQIQGTDTQYF.